Here is one TCR beta chain with its context. What it binds is unknown. The entry originates in a study of CD8 T cells in ankylosing spondylitis. Study-wide results and caveats: Clones tied to disease were said to be significantly enriched in matched ankylosing spondylitis synovial fluid. Relatively scarce in peripheral blood, disease-linked clones were CD8+.

TCRdb processed the 5' RACE reads anew with MiXCR; each CDR3 protein has one entry. This sample has 150,000 to 200,000 distinct CDR3 sequences, with about 16% found just once. Germline assignment: CDR1 SGHDN and CDR2 FVKESK. Trimming removed 4 bases at V and 9 bases at J, with 28 bases between. The CDR3 length is 19 residues. This sequence originates from a male donor with ankylosing spondylitis or in good health (not recorded which). The chain couples TRBV14 to TRBJ1-6; D might be TRBD1 (5 bases). The sample consisted of blood, either unsorted or a sorted T cell fraction (not recorded which). CDR3 residues: CASSPTGWAGLLIGSPLHF. The CDR3 region has the DNA TGTGCCAGCAGCCCTACGGGGTGGGCAGGGCTTTTAATCGGTTCACCCCTCCACTTT.